Listed below are T cell receptor beta chains from one sample, sequenced in a study of CD4 T cells in relation to SARS-CoV-2 and coronaviruses. Profiled with immunoSEQ multiplex PCR; TCRdb holds only in-frame clones, not every one. This table has about 21,000 clones, just over 75% appearing once. For these receptors, no antigen is known. Specimen: CD4+ T cells from PBMCs, cultured in vitro. The receptors were sampled from a human donor in good health. Both conserved end residues are part of each CDR3. D genes are given only for firm matches. Expanded clones are given a class, and other clones once, few, many or no size at all.

size	J	D	V	DNA	CDR3
NA	TRBJ2-7	NA	TRBV29-1	TGCAGCGCCACAAGCTCCTACGAGCAGTACTTC	CSATSSYEQYF
NA	TRBJ2-2	NA	TRBV7-9	TGTGCCAGCGCAAATATCCGGGGCGGGCAGAACACCGGGGAGCTGTTTTTT	CASANIRGGQNTGELFF
NA	TRBJ2-3	NA	TRBV5-1	TGCGCCAGCAGCTACGGAGGGGATACGCAGTATTTT	CASSYGGDTQYF
NA	TRBJ1-2	NA	TRBV18	TGTGCCAGCTCACCAGGGCAGGGCGGCTATGGCTACACCTTC	CASSPGQGGYGYTF
NA	TRBJ2-2	NA	TRBV7-2	TGTGCCAGCAGCTTTTTTCTAGGAGGCACCGGGGAGCTGTTTTTT	CASSFFLGGTGELFF
few	TRBJ2-5	NA	TRBV7-9	TGTGCCAGCAGCTTGGCGGGCCTCCAAGAGACCCAGTACTTC	CASSLAGLQETQYF
NA	TRBJ2-1	TRBD2	TRBV3-1/TRBV3-2	TGTGCCAGCAGCCAAGATCTGGGGGAGGGCCGGAATGAGCAGTTCTTC	CASSQDLGEGRNEQFF
NA	TRBJ2-7	TRBD1	TRBV4-1	TGCGCCAGCAGCCACTACGGACAGGGAGGCGAGCAGTACTTC	CASSHYGQGGEQYF
NA	TRBJ1-5	NA	TRBV5-1	TGCGCCAGCAGCTTGGGCGGGTATAGCAATCAGCCCCAGCATTTT	CASSLGGYSNQPQHF
NA	TRBJ2-7	NA	TRBV3-1/TRBV3-2	TGTGCCAGCAGCCAAGGAAGGGGCGAGCAGTACTTC	CASSQGRGEQYF
NA	TRBJ1-2	NA	TRBV6-5	TGTGCCAGCAGCCCCTTAGGGGGTACCTATGGCTACACCTTC	CASSPLGGTYGYTF